This T cell receptor beta chain emerged from a study of blood T cell repertoires in COVID-19. Overall study context: Nucleic acid was either cDNA or gDNA, and it came from T cells, B-cell-depleted T cells, or PBMCs.

Study processing details: Nucleated cell counts were estimated from reference gene primer amplification. Repertoires were generated with immunoSEQ multiplex PCR, while TCRdb's copy carries only in-frame clones and drops some. The DNA was the basis for D and trimming; V, J and clone size are from that table. The sample includes over 50,000 clones, roughly 80% seen only once; the top ten take 5% to 6%. This CDR3 contains 16 residues. The germline CDR1 and CDR2 sequences are SGHRS and YFSETQ. V lost 4 bases and J lost 3, with 17 bases in between. The V call is TRBV5-1, the J call TRBJ2-1, with D perhaps matching TRBD2 (5 bases). This receptor was taken from a man aged 65 to 85 with acute or convalescent COVID-19. Sequenced input: peripheral blood. The CDR3 loop is CASSPKLERYYNEQFF. Here the CDR3 DNA reads TGCGCCAGCAGCCCCAAACTAGAGCGGTACTACAATGAGCAGTTCTTC.